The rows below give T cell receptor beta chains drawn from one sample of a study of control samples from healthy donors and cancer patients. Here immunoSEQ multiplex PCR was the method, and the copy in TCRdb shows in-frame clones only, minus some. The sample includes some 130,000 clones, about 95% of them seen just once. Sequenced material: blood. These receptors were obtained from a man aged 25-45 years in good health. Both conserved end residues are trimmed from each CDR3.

ASSQDSGNTIY	TRBJ1-3	11	TRBV4-3
ASSVWGTGKYEQY	TRBJ2-7	13	TRBV9
ATSRDENTGELF	TRBJ2-2	12	TRBV15
ASSLVAGSGNTIY	TRBJ1-3	13	TRBV7-2
ASSVETGTGSRKTEAF	TRBJ1-1	16	TRBV5-1
ASSQDRARATNEKLF	TRBJ1-4	15	TRBV3-1/TRBV3-2
ASSRQGNYGYT	TRBJ1-2	11	TRBV18
ASSLGGADYEQY	TRBJ2-7	12	TRBV7-2
ASSLGRQGGSGNTIY	TRBJ1-3	15	TRBV7-2
ATRVRPGGIVDGYT	TRBJ1-2	14	TRBV21-1
ASSLQRVEGYT	TRBJ1-2	11	TRBV7-2
ASRGRTANNEQF	TRBJ2-1	12	TRBV5-1
ASSFTQARPGNTIY	TRBJ1-3	14	TRBV7-2
ASRRGYEQF	TRBJ2-1	9	TRBV2
ASSSTGLGYT	TRBJ1-2	10	TRBV28
ASRSGNTIY	TRBJ1-3	9	TRBV9
ASTKIRGYEQY	TRBJ2-7	11	TRBV11-1
ASSPPGQWDYGYT	TRBJ1-2	13	TRBV28
ASSLRVVRETQY	TRBJ2-5	12	TRBV7-9
ASSLDRFYNSPLH	TRBJ1-6	13	TRBV14
ASSDHRGTVSNQPQH	TRBJ1-5	15	TRBV19
ASSARGSYGYT	TRBJ1-2	11	TRBV4-3
AWSVGSVAF	TRBJ1-1	9	TRBV30
ASSYGVGYT	TRBJ1-2	9	TRBV6-5
AWNPMGVSEAF	TRBJ1-1	11	TRBV30
VYRGQMNTEAF	TRBJ1-1	11	TRBV11-2
AWKLAGQNNSPLH	TRBJ1-6	13	TRBV30
ASSLTSRTSGLDTQY	TRBJ2-3	15	TRBV7-3